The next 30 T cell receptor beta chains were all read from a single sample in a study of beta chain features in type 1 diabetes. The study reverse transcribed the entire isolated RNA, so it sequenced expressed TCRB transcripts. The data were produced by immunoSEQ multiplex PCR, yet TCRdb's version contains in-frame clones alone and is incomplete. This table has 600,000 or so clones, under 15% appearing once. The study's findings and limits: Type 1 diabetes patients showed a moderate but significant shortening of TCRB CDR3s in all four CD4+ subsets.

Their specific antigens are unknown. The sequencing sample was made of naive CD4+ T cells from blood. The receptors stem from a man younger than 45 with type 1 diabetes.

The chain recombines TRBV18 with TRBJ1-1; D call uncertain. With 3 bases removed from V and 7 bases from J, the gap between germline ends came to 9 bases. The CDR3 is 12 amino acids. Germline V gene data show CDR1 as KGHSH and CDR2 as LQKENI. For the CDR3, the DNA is TGTGCCAGCTCACCTCCGGGAGGTGAAGCTTTCTTT. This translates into CASSPPGGEAFF.

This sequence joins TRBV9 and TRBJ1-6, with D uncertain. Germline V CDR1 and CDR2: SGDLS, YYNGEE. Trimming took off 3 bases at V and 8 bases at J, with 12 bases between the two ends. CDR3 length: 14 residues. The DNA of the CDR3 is TGTGCCAGCAGCGGACACCGGGGTGATTCACCCCTCCACTTT. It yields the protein CASSGHRGDSPLHF.

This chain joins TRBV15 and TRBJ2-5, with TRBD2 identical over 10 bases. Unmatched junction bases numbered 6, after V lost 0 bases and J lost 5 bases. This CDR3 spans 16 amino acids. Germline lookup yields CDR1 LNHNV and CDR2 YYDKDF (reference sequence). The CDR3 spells CATSRDRSGGAETQYF. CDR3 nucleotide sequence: TGTGCCACCAGCAGAGATCGGAGCGGGGGGGCTGAGACCCAGTACTTC.

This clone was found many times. The DNA of the CDR3 is TGTGCCAGCAGCCACGCTTCGTCGGAGCTGTTTTTT. Translated: CASSHASSELFF. This chain links TRBV14 with TRBJ2-2; no firm D call. Germline V CDR1 and CDR2: SGHDN, FVKESK. The ends were cut back, 3 bases at V and 10 bases at J, with 9 bases in the middle. The CDR3 sequence is 12 residues long.

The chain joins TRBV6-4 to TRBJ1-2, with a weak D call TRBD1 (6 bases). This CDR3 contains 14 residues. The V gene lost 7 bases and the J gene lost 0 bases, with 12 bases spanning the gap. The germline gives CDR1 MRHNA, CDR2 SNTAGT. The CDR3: CASTRTATNYGYTF. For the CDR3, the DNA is TGTGCCAGCACTAGGACAGCCACTAACTATGGCTACACCTTC.

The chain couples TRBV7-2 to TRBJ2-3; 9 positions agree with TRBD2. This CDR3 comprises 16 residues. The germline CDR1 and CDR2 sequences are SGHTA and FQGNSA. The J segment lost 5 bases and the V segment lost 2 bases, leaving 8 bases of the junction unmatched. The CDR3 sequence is CASSLRMAGGQDTQYF. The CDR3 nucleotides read TGTGCCAGCAGCTTACGCATGGCGGGGGGGCAAGATACGCAGTATTTT.

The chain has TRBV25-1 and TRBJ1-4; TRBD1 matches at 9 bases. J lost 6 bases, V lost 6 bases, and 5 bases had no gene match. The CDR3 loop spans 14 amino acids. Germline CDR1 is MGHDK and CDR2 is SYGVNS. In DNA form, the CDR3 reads TGTGCCAGCAGCCATGGGGACAGGGATGAAAAACTGTTTTTT. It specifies CASSHGDRDEKLFF.

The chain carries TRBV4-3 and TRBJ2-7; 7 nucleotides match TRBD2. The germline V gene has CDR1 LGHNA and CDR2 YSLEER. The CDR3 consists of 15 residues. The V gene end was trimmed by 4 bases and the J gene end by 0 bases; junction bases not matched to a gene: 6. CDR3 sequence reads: CASSLDVAGSYEQYF. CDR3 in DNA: TGCGCCAGCAGCCTTGACGTAGCGGGCTCCTACGAGCAGTACTTC.

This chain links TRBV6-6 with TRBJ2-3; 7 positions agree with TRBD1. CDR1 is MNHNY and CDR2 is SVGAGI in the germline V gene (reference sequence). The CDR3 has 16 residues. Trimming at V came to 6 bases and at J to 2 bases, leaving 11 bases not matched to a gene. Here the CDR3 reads CASRPLRDSITDTQYF. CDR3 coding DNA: TGTGCCAGCAGACCCCTTAGGGACAGCATCACAGATACGCAGTATTTT.

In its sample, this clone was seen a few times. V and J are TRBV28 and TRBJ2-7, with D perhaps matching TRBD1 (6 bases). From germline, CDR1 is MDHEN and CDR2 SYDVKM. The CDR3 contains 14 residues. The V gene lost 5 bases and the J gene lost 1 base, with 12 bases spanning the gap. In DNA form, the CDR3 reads TGTGCCAGCAGTCCCCGGACAGATTCCTACGAGCAGTACTTC. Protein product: CASSPRTDSYEQYF. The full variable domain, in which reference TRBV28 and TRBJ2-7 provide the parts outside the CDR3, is DVKVTQSSRYLVKRTGEKVFLECVQDMDHENMFWYRQDPGLGLRLIYFSYDVKMKEKGDIPEGYSVSREKKERFSLILESASTNQTSMYLCASSPRTDSYEQYFGPGTRLTVT.

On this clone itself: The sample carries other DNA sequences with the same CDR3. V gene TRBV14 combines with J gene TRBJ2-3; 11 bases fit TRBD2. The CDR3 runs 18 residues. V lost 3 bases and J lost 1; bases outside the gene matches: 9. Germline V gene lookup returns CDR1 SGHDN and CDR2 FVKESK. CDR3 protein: CASSQHLGTSGGTDTQYF. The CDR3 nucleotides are TGTGCCAGCAGCCAGCACCTTGGGACTAGCGGAGGCACAGATACGCAGTATTTT.

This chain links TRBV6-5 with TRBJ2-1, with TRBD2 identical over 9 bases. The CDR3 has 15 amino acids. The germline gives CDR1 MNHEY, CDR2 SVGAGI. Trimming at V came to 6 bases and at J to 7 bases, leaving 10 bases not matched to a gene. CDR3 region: CASSLGSGGPNEQFF. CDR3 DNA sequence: TGTGCCAGCAGCCTCGGCAGCGGGGGGCCAAATGAGCAGTTCTTC.

This chain's CDR3 is CASSSNTPYNEQFF. CDR3 bases: TGTGCCAGCAGTTCCAACACCCCCTACAATGAGCAGTTCTTC. The chain uses TRBV6-6 and TRBJ2-1; the D is unclear. Germline CDR1 MNHNY, CDR2 SVGAGI (reference sequence). V shed 4 bases and J shed 2 bases, with 9 bases lying between them. There are 14 residues in the CDR3.

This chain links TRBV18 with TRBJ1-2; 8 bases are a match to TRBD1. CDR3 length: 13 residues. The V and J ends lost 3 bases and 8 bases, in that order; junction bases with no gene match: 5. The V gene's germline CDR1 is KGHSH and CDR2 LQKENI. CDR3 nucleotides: TGTGCCAGCTCACCCCCAGGACAGGGAGGCTACACCTTC. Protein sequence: CASSPPGQGGYTF.

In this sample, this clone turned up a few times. The CDR3 DNA reads TGTGCCAGCAGTTTACAGGGAGAGACCCAGTACTTC. Amino acid sequence: CASSLQGETQYF. The V and J genes are TRBV27 and TRBJ2-5; TRBD1 is a possible D gene (5 bases). V gave up 2 bases and J gave up 4 bases, with 5 bases separating them. This CDR3 contains 12 residues. Germline CDR1 and CDR2: MNHEY and SMNVEV (reference sequence).

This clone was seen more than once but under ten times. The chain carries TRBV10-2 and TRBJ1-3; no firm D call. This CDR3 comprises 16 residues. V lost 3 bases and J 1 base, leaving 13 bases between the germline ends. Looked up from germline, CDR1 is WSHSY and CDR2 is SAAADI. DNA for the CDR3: TGCGCCAGCAGTGAAAGACGGCCGGAGTCTGGAAACACCATATATTTT. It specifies CASSERRPESGNTIYF.

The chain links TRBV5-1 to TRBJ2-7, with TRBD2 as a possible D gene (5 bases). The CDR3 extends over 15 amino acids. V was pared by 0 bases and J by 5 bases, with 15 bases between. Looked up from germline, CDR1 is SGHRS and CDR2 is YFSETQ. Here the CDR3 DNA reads TGCGCCAGCAGCTTGGGTTGGACCGGGGTAAACGAGCAGTACTTC. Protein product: CASSLGWTGVNEQYF.

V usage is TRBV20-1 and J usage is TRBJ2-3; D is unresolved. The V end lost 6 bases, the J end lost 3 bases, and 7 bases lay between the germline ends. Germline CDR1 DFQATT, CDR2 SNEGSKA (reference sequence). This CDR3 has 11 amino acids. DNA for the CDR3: TGCAGTGCCAGTAGGACAGATACGCAGTATTTT. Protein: CSASRTDTQYF.

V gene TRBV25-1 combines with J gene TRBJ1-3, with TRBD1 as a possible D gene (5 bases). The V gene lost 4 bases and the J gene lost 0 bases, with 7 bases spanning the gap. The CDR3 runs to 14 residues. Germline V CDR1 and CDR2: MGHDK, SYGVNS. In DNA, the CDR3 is TGTGCCAGCAGTGGACAGCTCTCTGGAAACACCATATATTTT. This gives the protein CASSGQLSGNTIYF. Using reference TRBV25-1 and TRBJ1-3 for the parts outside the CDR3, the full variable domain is EADIYQTPRYLVIGTGKKITLECSQTMGHDKMYWYQQDPGMELHLIHYSYGVNSTEKGDLSSESTVSRIRTEHFPLTLESARPSHTSQYLCASSGQLSGNTIYFGEGSWLTVV.

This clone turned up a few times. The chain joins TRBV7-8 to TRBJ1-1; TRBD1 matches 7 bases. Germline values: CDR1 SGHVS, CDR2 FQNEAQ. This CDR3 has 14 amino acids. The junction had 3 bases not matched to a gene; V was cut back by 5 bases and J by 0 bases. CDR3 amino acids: CASSQDRLNTEAFF. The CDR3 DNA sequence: TGTGCCAGCAGCCAGGACAGGTTGAACACTGAAGCTTTCTTT.

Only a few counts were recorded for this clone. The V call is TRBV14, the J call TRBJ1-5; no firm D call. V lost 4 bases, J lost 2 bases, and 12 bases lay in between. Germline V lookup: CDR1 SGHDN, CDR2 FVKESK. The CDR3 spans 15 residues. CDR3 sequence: CASSPNGEGNQPQHF. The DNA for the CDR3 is TGTGCCAGCAGCCCGAATGGGGAGGGCAATCAGCCCCAGCATTTT.

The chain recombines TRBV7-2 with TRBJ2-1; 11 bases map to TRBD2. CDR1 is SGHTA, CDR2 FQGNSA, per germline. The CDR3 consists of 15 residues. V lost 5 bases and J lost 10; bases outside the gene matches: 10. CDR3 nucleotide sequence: TGTGCCAGCAGCCCCCGGATGGTAGCGGGGGGGGAGCAGTTCTTC. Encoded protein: CASSPRMVAGGEQFF.

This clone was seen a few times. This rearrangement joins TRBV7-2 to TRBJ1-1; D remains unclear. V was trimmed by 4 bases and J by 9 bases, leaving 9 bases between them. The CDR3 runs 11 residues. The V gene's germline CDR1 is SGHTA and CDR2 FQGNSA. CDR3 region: CASSSELKAFF. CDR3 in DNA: TGTGCCAGCAGCTCGGAACTGAAAGCTTTCTTT.

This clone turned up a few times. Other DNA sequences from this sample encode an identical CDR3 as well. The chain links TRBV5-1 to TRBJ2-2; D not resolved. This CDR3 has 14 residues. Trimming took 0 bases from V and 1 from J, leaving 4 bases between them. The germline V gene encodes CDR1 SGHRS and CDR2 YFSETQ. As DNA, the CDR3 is TGCGCCAGCAGCTTGGACGGGAACACCGGGGAGCTGTTTTTT. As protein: CASSLDGNTGELFF.

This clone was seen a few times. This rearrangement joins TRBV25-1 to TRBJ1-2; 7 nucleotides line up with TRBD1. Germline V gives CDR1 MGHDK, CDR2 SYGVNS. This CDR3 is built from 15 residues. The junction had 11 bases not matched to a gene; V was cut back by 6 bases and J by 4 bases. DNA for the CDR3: TGTGCCAGCAGCCCCCCGACAGGGTATGGCTATGGCTACACCTTC. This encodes CASSPPTGYGYGYTF.

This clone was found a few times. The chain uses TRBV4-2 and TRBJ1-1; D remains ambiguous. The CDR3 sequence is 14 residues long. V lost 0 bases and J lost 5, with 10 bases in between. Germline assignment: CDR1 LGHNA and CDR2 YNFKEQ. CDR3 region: CASSQEYKGTEAFF. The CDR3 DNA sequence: TGTGCCAGCAGCCAAGAATATAAGGGAACTGAAGCTTTCTTT.

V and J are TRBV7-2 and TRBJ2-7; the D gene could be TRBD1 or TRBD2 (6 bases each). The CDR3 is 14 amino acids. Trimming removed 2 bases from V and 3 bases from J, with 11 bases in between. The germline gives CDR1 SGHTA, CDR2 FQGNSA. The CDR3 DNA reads TGTGCCAGCAGCTTAAGGGGGGTCTTCTACGAGCAGTACTTC. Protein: CASSLRGVFYEQYF. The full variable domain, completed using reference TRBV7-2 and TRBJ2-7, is GAGVSQSPSNKVTEKGKDVELRCDPISGHTALYWYRQSLGQGLEFLIYFQGNSAPDKSGLPSDRFSAERTGGSVSTLTIQRTQQEDSAVYLCASSLRGVFYEQYFGPGTRLTVT.

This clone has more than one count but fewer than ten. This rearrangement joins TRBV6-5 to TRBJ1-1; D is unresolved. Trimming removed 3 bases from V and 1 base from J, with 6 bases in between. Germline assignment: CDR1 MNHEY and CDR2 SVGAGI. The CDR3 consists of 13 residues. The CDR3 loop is CASSYLQNTEAFF. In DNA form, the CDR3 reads TGTGCCAGCAGTTATCTTCAGAACACTGAAGCTTTCTTT.

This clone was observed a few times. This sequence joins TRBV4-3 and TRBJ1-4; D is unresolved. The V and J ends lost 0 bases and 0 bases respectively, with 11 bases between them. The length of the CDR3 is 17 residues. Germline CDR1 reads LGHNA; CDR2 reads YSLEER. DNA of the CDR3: TGCGCCAGCAGCCAAGAAACGAGAAGTGCAACTAATGAAAAACTGTTTTTT. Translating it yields CASSQETRSATNEKLFF.

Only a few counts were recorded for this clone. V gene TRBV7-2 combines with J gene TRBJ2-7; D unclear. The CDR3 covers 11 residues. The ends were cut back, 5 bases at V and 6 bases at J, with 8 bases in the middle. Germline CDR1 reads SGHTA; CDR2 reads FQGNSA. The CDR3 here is CASSPSTEQYF. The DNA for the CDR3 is TGTGCCAGCAGCCCCTCGACCGAGCAGTACTTC.